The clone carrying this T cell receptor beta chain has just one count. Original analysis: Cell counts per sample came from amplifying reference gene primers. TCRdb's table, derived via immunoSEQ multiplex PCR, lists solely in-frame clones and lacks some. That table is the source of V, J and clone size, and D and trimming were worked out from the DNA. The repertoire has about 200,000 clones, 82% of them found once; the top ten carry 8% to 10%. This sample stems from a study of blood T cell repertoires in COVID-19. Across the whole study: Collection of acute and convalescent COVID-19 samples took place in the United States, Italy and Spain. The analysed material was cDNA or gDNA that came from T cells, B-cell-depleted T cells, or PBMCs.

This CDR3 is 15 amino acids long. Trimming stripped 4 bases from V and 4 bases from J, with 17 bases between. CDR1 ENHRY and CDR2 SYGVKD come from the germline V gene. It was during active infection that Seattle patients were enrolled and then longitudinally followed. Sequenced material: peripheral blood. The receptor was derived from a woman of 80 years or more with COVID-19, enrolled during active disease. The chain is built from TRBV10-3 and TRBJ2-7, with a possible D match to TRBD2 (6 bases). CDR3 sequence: CAISGPGTGVYEQYF. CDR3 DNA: TGTGCCATCAGTGGTCCCGGGACGGGGGTTTACGAGCAGTACTTC.